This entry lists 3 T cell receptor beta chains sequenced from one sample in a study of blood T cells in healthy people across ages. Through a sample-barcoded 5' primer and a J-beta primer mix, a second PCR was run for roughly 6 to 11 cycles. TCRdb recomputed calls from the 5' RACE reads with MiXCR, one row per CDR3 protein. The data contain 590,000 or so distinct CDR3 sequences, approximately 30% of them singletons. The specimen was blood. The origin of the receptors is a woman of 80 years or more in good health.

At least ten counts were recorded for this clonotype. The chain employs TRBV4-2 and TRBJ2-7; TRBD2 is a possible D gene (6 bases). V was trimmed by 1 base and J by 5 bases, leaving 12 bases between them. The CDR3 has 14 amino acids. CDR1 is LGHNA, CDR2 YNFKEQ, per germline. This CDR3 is CASSQVAGNDEQYF. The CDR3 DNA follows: TGTGCCAGCAGCCAAGTTGCGGGGAACGACGAGCAGTACTTC.

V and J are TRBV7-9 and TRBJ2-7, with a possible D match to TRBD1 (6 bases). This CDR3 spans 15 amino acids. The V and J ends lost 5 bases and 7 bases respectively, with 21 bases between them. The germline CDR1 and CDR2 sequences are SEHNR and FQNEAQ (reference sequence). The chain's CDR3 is CASSQADRTSNEQYF. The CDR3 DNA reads TGTGCCAGCAGCCAGGCAGACAGGACCAGCAATGAGCAGTACTTC. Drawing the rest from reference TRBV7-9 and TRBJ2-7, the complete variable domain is DTGVSQNPRHKITKRGQNVTFRCDPISEHNRLYWYRQTLGQGPEFLTYFQNEAQLEKSRLLSDRFSAERPKGSFSTLEIQRTEQGDSAMYLCASSQADRTSNEQYFGPGTRLTVT.

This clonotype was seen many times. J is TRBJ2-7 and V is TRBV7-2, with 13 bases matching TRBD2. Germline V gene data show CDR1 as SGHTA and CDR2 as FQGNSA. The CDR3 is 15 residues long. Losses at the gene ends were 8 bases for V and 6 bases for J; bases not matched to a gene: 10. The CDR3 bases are TGTGCCAGCCAGAATTCCAGACTAGCGGGGGGCGAGCAGTACTTC. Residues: CASQNSRLAGGEQYF.